One sample yielded the 26 T cell receptor beta chains listed below, sequenced in a study of monozygotic twins with inflammatory bowel disease. TCRdb re-called the 5' RACE reads, yielding one record per CDR3 amino acid sequence without DNA. The data include over 120,000 distinct CDR3 sequences; the top ten clones carry 0.95% to 1.5%. Input material: blood. The receptor source for this set is a human donor with ulcerative colitis or Crohn's disease, or a healthy co-twin of an affected twin (not recorded which).

This sequence joins TRBV27 and TRBJ2-7; with no DNA, the TCRdb D assignment of TRBD1 cannot be verified. The length of the CDR3 is 16 residues. Per germline, CDR1 MNHEY and CDR2 SMNVEV (reference sequence). The CDR3 spells CASSGNRDRSHYEQYF.

The chain uses TRBV5-1 and TRBJ2-2; the TCRdb D gene call, TRBD2, has no DNA to confirm it. The CDR3 is made up of 16 amino acids. CDR1 and CDR2 from the germline V gene are SGHRS and YFSETQ. The CDR3 region is CASSFRAGGPTGELFF.

V is TRBV30 and J is TRBJ1-6; TCRdb picks TRBD1, but there is no DNA to check that call. CDR1 GTSNPN and CDR2 SVGIG come from the germline V gene (reference sequence). The CDR3 runs to 16 residues. The CDR3 region is CAWGPLRTGGNSPLHF. The full variable domain, completed using reference TRBV30 and TRBJ1-6, is SQTIHQWPATLVQPVGSPLSLECTVEGTSNPNLYWYRQAAGRGLQLLFYSVGIGQISSEVPQNLSASRPQDRQFILSSKKLLLSDSGFYLCAWGPLRTGGNSPLHFGNGTRLTVT.

V gene TRBV6-5 combines with J gene TRBJ1-3. Germline V lookup: CDR1 MNHEY, CDR2 SVGAGI. The CDR3 is 14 residues long. The CDR3 here is CASSYESSGNTIYF.

This chain joins TRBV12-3 or TRBV12-4 and TRBJ2-5; TCRdb indicates TRBD2, and absent DNA this call remains unverified. This CDR3 contains 14 residues. The CDR3 reads CASSRQGLQETQYF.

The chain joins TRBV24-1 to TRBJ2-7; TCRdb picks TRBD1, but there is no DNA to check that call. Germline assignment: CDR1 KGHDR and CDR2 SFDVKD. This CDR3 comprises 16 residues. The CDR3 here is CATSDKTGGTLYEQYF.

The chain joins TRBV5-1 to TRBJ1-2. The CDR3 runs to 14 residues. Germline values: CDR1 SGHRS, CDR2 YFSETQ. The CDR3 loop is CASSLYTTDYGYTF.

This rearrangement joins TRBV12-3 or TRBV12-4 to TRBJ2-1; the D gene TCRdb calls, TRBD2, cannot be checked with no DNA. This CDR3 region has 15 residues. CDR3 loop: CASKSGQGSYNEQFF.

The chain combines TRBV5-1 with TRBJ2-3; TCRdb designates TRBD2, a call that cannot be tested without DNA. This CDR3 has 16 amino acids. The germline gives CDR1 SGHRS, CDR2 YFSETQ. CDR3 sequence: CASSSLSSGRSDTQYF.

CDR3 sequence reads: CASSSRTSGSYEQYF. V is TRBV27 and J is TRBJ2-7; the D call of TRBD2 rests on TCRdb alone, since no DNA is present to check it. CDR3 size: 15 residues. CDR1 and CDR2 (germline): MNHEY, SMNVEV (reference sequence).

CDR3 sequence: CASSLGGLVPYQAFF. This chain joins TRBV7-9 and TRBJ1-1. CDR1 and CDR2 from the germline V gene are SEHNR and FQNEAQ (reference sequence). The CDR3 has 15 amino acids.

This rearrangement joins TRBV7-2 to TRBJ2-3; absent DNA, TCRdb's TRBD2 call cannot be checked. CDR1 and CDR2 from the germline V gene are SGHTA and FQGNSA. This CDR3 comprises 16 residues. CDR3 residues: CASSPGTSGSADTQYF.

The chain employs TRBV5-4 and TRBJ2-2; TCRdb selects TRBD2, and the lack of DNA leaves this call unchecked. This CDR3 is built from 16 residues. CDR1 SGHNT and CDR2 YYREEE come from the germline V gene (reference sequence). This chain's CDR3 is CASSPQRRPNTGELFF.

This chain links TRBV10-2 with TRBJ1-6; TCRdb's assignment of TRBD1 cannot be checked, as there is no DNA. Germline assignment: CDR1 WSHSY and CDR2 SAAADI. This CDR3 contains 14 residues. CDR3 region: CACSESPAYSPLHF.

The chain has TRBV5-1 and TRBJ1-2. CDR1 SGHRS and CDR2 YFSETQ come from the germline V gene. This CDR3 has 14 residues. The CDR3 loop reads CASSSSEANYGYTF.

This chain connects TRBV20-1 to TRBJ2-1; checking the TCRdb D call of TRBD1 is not possible without DNA. Per the germline V gene, CDR1 is DFQATT and CDR2 is SNEGSKA (reference sequence). The CDR3 spans 14 residues. CDR3 sequence: CSARGLPAYNEQFF.

The CDR3 loop is CAISPVGLETSYEQYF. The rearrangement links TRBV10-3 to TRBJ2-7; TCRdb designates TRBD2, a call that cannot be tested without DNA. The germline gives CDR1 ENHRY, CDR2 SYGVKD. CDR3 size: 16 residues.

This chain links TRBV12-3 or TRBV12-4 with TRBJ2-7; there is no DNA to check the TCRdb D call of TRBD1. The CDR3 covers 13 residues. This chain's CDR3 is CASSLSPPYEQYF.

The chain carries TRBV3-1 and TRBJ1-5. The germline V gene encodes CDR1 LGHDT and CDR2 YNNKEL (reference sequence). This CDR3 is built from 16 residues. The CDR3 reads CASSQEGGQGRQPQHF.

The chain employs TRBV29-1 and TRBJ1-2. Germline V gene lookup returns CDR1 SQVTM and CDR2 ANQGSEA. This CDR3 contains 13 residues. This CDR3 is CSVEGGSGYGYTF.

The gene calls are TRBV29-1 and TRBJ2-1. The CDR3 loop spans 12 amino acids. The V gene's germline CDR1 is SQVTM and CDR2 ANQGSEA. This CDR3 reads CSVATVINEQFF.

The chain's CDR3 is CASSVDPTGELFF. The chain carries TRBV9 and TRBJ2-2. The CDR3 loop spans 13 amino acids. CDR1 SGDLS and CDR2 YYNGEE come from the germline V gene.

The rearrangement links TRBV27 to TRBJ2-1; TCRdb's D call, TRBD1, is unchecked because there is no DNA. The CDR3 spans 16 residues. The V gene's germline CDR1 is MNHEY and CDR2 SMNVEV (reference sequence). Here the CDR3 reads CASRLRGQGSYNEQFF.

This chain uses TRBV27 with TRBJ1-1. Germline V gene data show CDR1 as MNHEY and CDR2 as SMNVEV (reference sequence). CDR3 length: 14 amino acids. CDR3 region: CASKTSRANTEAFF.

V gene TRBV28 combines with J gene TRBJ1-1. This CDR3 spans 12 amino acids. The V gene's germline CDR1 is MDHEN and CDR2 SYDVKM. CDR3 sequence: CASRPRETEAFF.

The J gene is TRBJ2-7, the V gene TRBV7-9; TCRdb outputs TRBD2, but without DNA this stays unchecked. This CDR3 spans 16 amino acids. The germline gives CDR1 SEHNR, CDR2 FQNEAQ (reference sequence). The CDR3 spells CASSPPPAGGSYEQYF.